This T cell receptor (beta chain) derives from a study of cytomegalovirus exposure and HLA in healthy donors. The CDR3 sequence is 15 residues long. Germline CDR1 reads SGHAT; CDR2 reads FQNNGV. Trimming pared 0 bases from V and 2 bases from J, leaving 11 bases between. This PCR relied on a set of 60 Vbeta primers and 13 Jbeta primers. Clones were read by immunoSEQ multiplex PCR, and TCRdb kept only the in-frame ones, dropping some. The sample lists about 160,000 clones; about 76% were seen once. The source of this sequence is a female donor in good health and CMV-seronegative. Sequences were obtained from PBMCs. The chain has TRBV11-2 and TRBJ2-7; TRBD2 might be the D (7 bases). The CDR3 bases are TGTGCCAGCAGCTTAGAGCGGGGGCGACCCTACGAGCAGTACTTC. Its translation: CASSLERGRPYEQYF.